A selection of T cell receptor beta chains follows, all from one sample in a study of identical twins. TCRdb reanalysed the 5' RACE reads using MiXCR and keeps one entry per CDR3 protein. Among hundreds of thousands of distinct CDR3 sequences listed, 5.5% to 6.5% were seen once. Sequencing used naive T cells sorted from blood. These receptors came from a man between 18 and 35 years old in good health. Each CDR3 is given with its conserved first and last residue.

V gene	J gene	CDR3 protein
TRBV28	TRBJ2-7	CASSWGGPGYEQYF
TRBV12-3/TRBV12-4	TRBJ2-5	CASSRGGITYF
TRBV28	TRBJ1-1	CASSVTGTANTEAFF
TRBV20-1	TRBJ2-7	CSAPRGQGSHEQYF
TRBV7-9	TRBJ1-6	CASSLQGQGNSPLHF
TRBV7-6	TRBJ2-3	CASSEALRDSTDTQYF
TRBV12-3/TRBV12-4	TRBJ1-6	CASRGSRHGRSSPLHF
TRBV6-1	TRBJ1-5	CASSPGGTQPQHF
TRBV12-3/TRBV12-4	TRBJ1-1	CASSSLFRSRDRNTEAFF
TRBV6-1	TRBJ1-1	CASRDGRYTEAFF
TRBV20-1	TRBJ2-1	CSASKPYNEQFF
TRBV18	TRBJ1-2	CASSPAGQEGYTF
TRBV28	TRBJ1-4	CASSLLGGATNEKLFF
TRBV7-2	TRBJ2-1	CASSFHLAGLEQFF
TRBV3-1	TRBJ2-6	CASSQETDVLTF
TRBV20-1	TRBJ1-1	CSARDYSLNTEAFF
TRBV29-1	TRBJ2-3	CSVEGQLGTDTQYF
TRBV4-2	TRBJ2-7	CASSQDIEGHRVYEQYF
TRBV12-3/TRBV12-4	TRBJ1-1	CASTPGGFGPEAFF
TRBV12-3/TRBV12-4	TRBJ2-5	CASRLTSGQETQYF
TRBV14	TRBJ2-1	CASSSLAGAPYNEQFF
TRBV5-1	TRBJ2-5	CASSSDAGTGGVETQYF
TRBV27	TRBJ1-1	CASSYPGGEAFF
TRBV6-2/TRBV6-3	TRBJ2-1	CASSKGPMGGNEQFF
TRBV3-1	TRBJ2-1	CASSPPGGSYNEQFF
TRBV7-2	TRBJ2-4	CASSKDSLGKNIQYF
TRBV24-1	TRBJ2-1	CATSAGRGSRQFF
TRBV18	TRBJ2-5	CASKRSRGETQYF
TRBV6-5	TRBJ2-2	CASSYPNAGEGSTGELFF
TRBV3-1	TRBJ2-1	CASSQDPRIPGRSYNEQFF
TRBV5-5	TRBJ1-2	CASSLDGTGIYGYTF
TRBV24-1	TRBJ2-1	CATSDTRGGSGPYNEQFF
TRBV5-1	TRBJ2-3	CASSLNPGSTDTQYF
TRBV6-5	TRBJ2-2	CASSYSRWGTGELFF
TRBV15	TRBJ2-7	CATSRDRAGTGEQYF
TRBV27	TRBJ2-1	CASILGAYNDQFF
TRBV2	TRBJ2-3	CASSVRVSGSSRADTQYF